This passage covers 27 T cell receptor beta chains from one sample sequenced in a study of regulatory T cells in long-lasting Graves disease. Sequencing libraries for TCR beta were prepared with iRepertoire HTBI primers and Arm-PCR of CDR3 regions. TCRdb analysed the multiplex PCR reads with MiXCR anew, one entry per CDR3 protein. The sample includes 400,000 to 500,000 distinct CDR3 sequences, about a fifth of them seen just once. The sample's time point: persistent/refractory GD, antithyroid drugs over 5 years with positive TRAb. Preparation of the TCR library used RNA extracted from PBMCs. The sample was peripheral blood mononuclear cells (PBMCs), taken when the disease was refractory, from a patient treated with antithyroid drugs. The receptors shown here come from a female donor with Graves disease.

The J gene is TRBJ2-5, the V gene TRBV3-1, with 7 bases that match TRBD2. J gave up 1 base and V 4 bases, and 18 bases lay outside the gene matches. CDR3 length: 19 residues. Germline V gene sequence: CDR1 LGHDT, CDR2 YNNKEL (reference sequence). DNA for the CDR3: TGTGCCAGCAGCCCCCATGGGCTAGCGGACCCTACCGGCCAAGAGACCCAGTACTTC. Translated, it gives CASSPHGLADPTGQETQYF.

In its sample, this clonotype was seen a few times. This sequence joins TRBV12-3 or TRBV12-4 and TRBJ2-7; unclear D gene. The CDR3 sequence is 13 residues long. The ends were cut back, 1 base at V and 5 bases at J, with 9 bases in the middle. Here the CDR3 reads CASSLGLTDEQYF. The CDR3 DNA reads as TGTGCCAGCAGTTTAGGGTTGACGGACGAGCAGTACTTC.

This clonotype was seen at least ten times. The chain couples TRBV28 to TRBJ2-7; D remains unclear. The V end lost 4 bases, the J end lost 6 bases, and 13 bases lay between the germline ends. Germline V gene lookup returns CDR1 MDHEN and CDR2 SYDVKM. The CDR3 runs 13 residues. The CDR3 region is CASSSPPIPEQYF. The CDR3 bases are TGTGCCAGCAGTTCCCCACCTATACCCGAGCAGTACTTC.

In its sample, this clonotype was seen many times. The V gene is TRBV2, the J gene TRBJ2-2; 7 positions match TRBD1. V lost 7 bases to trimming and J lost 3 bases; unmatched junction nucleotides: 5. CDR1 SNHLY and CDR2 FYNNEI come from the germline V gene. The CDR3 is 14 amino acids. In DNA form, the CDR3 reads TGTGCCAGCAACGGGGACAGTGACACCGGGGAGCTGTTTTTT. It yields the protein CASNGDSDTGELFF. Full variable domain (missing parts from reference TRBV2 and TRBJ2-2): EPEVTQTPSHQVTQMGQEVILRCVPISNHLYFYWYRQILGQKVEFLVSFYNNEISEKSEIFDDQFSVERPDGSNFTLKIRSTKLEDSAMYFCASNGDSDTGELFFGEGSRLTVL.

The V gene is TRBV19, the J gene TRBJ2-7, with 10 bases that match TRBD2. The CDR3 is 15 amino acids. CDR1 and CDR2 (germline): LNHDA, SQIVND (reference sequence). The V gene end was trimmed by 7 bases and the J gene end by 7 bases; junction bases not matched to a gene: 13. CDR3 protein: CASTLAGAPFAEQYF. Here the CDR3 DNA reads TGTGCCAGTACCCTAGCGGGAGCCCCCTTCGCGGAGCAGTACTTC.

This clonotype has ten or more counts. The V gene is TRBV11-2, the J gene TRBJ2-7; 7 bases are shared with TRBD2. Germline trimming cut 5 bases from V and 4 bases from J; bases unmatched to any gene: 8. The CDR3 spans 14 residues. CDR1 and CDR2 from the germline V gene are SGHAT and FQNNGV. The CDR3 sequence: CASSPGTNKYEQYF. The DNA of the CDR3 is TGTGCCAGCAGCCCCGGGACTAATAAGTACGAGCAGTACTTC.

This clonotype showed up many times. The chain has TRBV30 and TRBJ1-1; maybe TRBD1 (5 bases). CDR1 is GTSNPN, CDR2 SVGIG, per germline (reference sequence). V lost 1 base, J lost 1 base, and 10 bases lay in between. CDR3 length equals 14 residues. CDR3 residues: CAWSAGRTNTEAFF. In DNA, the CDR3 is TGTGCCTGGAGTGCGGGACGGACGAACACTGAAGCTTTCTTT.

This clonotype came up a few times. A much larger clone sits a single nucleotide away, making a read error possible. The rearrangement uses TRBV27 and TRBJ1-2, with D hard to call. The germline V gene has CDR1 MNHEY and CDR2 SMNVEV (reference sequence). Trimming removed 6 bases from V and 4 bases from J, with 9 bases in between. This CDR3 contains 12 residues. The CDR3 loop is CASRYPGYGYTF. CDR3 nucleotide sequence: TGTGCCAGCAGGTATCCGGGCTATGGCTACACCTTC.

The rearrangement uses TRBV29-1 and TRBJ2-5; D is undetermined. CDR1 and CDR2 (germline): SQVTM, ANQGSEA. V shed 7 bases and J shed 1 base, with 10 bases lying between them. This CDR3 spans 12 amino acids. CDR3 region: CSGRASQETQYF. CDR3 DNA sequence: TGCAGCGGTCGGGCCAGCCAAGAGACCCAGTACTTC.

This clonotype was detected many times. Written as DNA, the CDR3 is TGTGCCAGCAGCTTTACCATGGACTCCCAGAAGATGGCTTTCTTT. Encoded protein: CASSFTMDSQKMAFF. This chain uses TRBV27 with TRBJ1-1; D call uncertain. CDR1 is MNHEY and CDR2 is SMNVEV in the germline V gene (reference sequence). V shed 6 bases and J shed 11 bases, with 25 bases lying between them. This CDR3 comprises 15 residues.

The sample holds one count of this clonotype. The chain is built from TRBV6-1 and TRBJ1-6; a weak D match, TRBD1 (5 bases). V gave up 6 bases and J gave up 8 bases, with 17 bases separating them. CDR1 is MNHNS and CDR2 is SASEGT in the germline V gene. CDR3 size: 15 residues. CDR3 sequence (DNA): TGTGCCAGCAGGGAGGGGTCCAGTTTTTATTCACCCCTCCACTTT. Translating gives CASREGSSFYSPLHF.

CDR3 sequence: CASSVTPGQGYGNTIYF. CDR3 DNA sequence: TGTGCCAGCAGCGTAACTCCGGGACAGGGTTATGGAAACACCATATATTTT. The chain employs TRBV9 and TRBJ1-3; 9 bases line up with TRBD1. Germline V gene data show CDR1 as SGDLS and CDR2 as YYNGEE. This CDR3 spans 17 amino acids. The V and J ends lost 1 base and 3 bases, in that order; junction bases with no gene match: 8.

Points on this clonotype: This may stem from a read error, because a much larger clone lies one nucleotide away. The chain joins TRBV27 to TRBJ2-7, with D possibly being TRBD1 (6 bases). Germline V gene data show CDR1 as MNHEY and CDR2 as SMNVEV (reference sequence). The CDR3 spans 14 residues. CDR3 residues: CASSDGTIGIEQCF. The CDR3 region has the DNA TGTGCCAGCAGTGACGGGACAATAGGTATCGAGCAGTGCTTC.

Notes on this clonotype: A much more abundant neighbour one base away suggests this may be a read error. The chain couples TRBV15 to TRBJ2-5; no firm D call. Germline CDR1 reads LNHNV; CDR2 reads YYDKDF (reference sequence). Trimming removed 3 bases at V and 5 bases at J, with 16 bases between. The CDR3 has 15 amino acids. For the CDR3, the DNA is TGTGCCACCAGCAGCACCCGACGGGTTGGCGAGACCCAGTACTTC. As protein: CATSSTRRVGETQYF. Full variable domain (remainder filled in from reference TRBV15 and TRBJ2-5): DAMVIQNPRYQVTQFGKPVTLSCSQTLNHNVMYWYQQKSSQAPKLLFHYYDKDFNNEADTPDNFQSRRPNTSFCFLDIRSPGLGDTAMYLCATSSTRRVGETQYFGPGTRLLVL.

The chain has TRBV19 and TRBJ1-1, with D possibly being TRBD1 (5 bases). The CDR3 sequence is 18 residues long. Deletions cut 1 base from V and 0 bases from J, with 18 bases between. In germline, CDR1 is LNHDA, CDR2 SQIVND (reference sequence). The CDR3 bases are TGTGCCAGTAGTATAGGATCCCTTGTCCGGGGCATGAACACTGAAGCTTTCTTT. It yields the protein CASSIGSLVRGMNTEAFF.

The CDR3: CASKDRNDNSPLHF. CDR3 DNA: TGTGCCAGCAAGGACAGGAATGATAATTCACCCCTCCACTTT. V gene TRBV27 combines with J gene TRBJ1-6; 7 bases match TRBD1. The CDR3 extends over 14 amino acids. Germline V gene lookup returns CDR1 MNHEY and CDR2 SMNVEV (reference sequence). With 7 bases clipped from V and 5 bases from J, the junction kept 5 bases outside the gene matches.

This clonotype has at least ten counts. This chain joins TRBV11-2 and TRBJ2-7; D may correspond to TRBD1 or TRBD2 (6 bases each). The CDR3 loop spans 15 amino acids. The V gene's germline CDR1 is SGHAT and CDR2 FQNNGV. V lost 1 base and J lost 5, with 15 bases in between. Here the CDR3 reads CASSLVGSGADEQYF. The CDR3 nucleotides are TGTGCCAGCAGCTTAGTTGGGTCGGGGGCCGACGAGCAGTACTTC.

This clonotype was observed at least ten times. One end of the junction is discordant with germline, which a read error may explain. The chain recombines TRBV6-5 with TRBJ2-2, with D unclear. This CDR3 is 12 amino acids long. Germline V lookup: CDR1 MNHEY, CDR2 SVGAGI. The DNA for the CDR3 is TGTGCCAGCAATTACGGTACCGGGGAGCTGTTTTTT. Protein sequence: CASNYGTGELFF.

Concerning this clonotype: A much larger clone sits a single nucleotide away, making a read error possible. The V and J genes are TRBV9 and TRBJ1-2; 11 bases match TRBD1. The trim removed 4 bases at V and 4 bases at J, leaving 6 bases unmatched. Germline V lookup: CDR1 SGDLS, CDR2 YYNGEE. The CDR3 loop spans 15 amino acids. CDR3 bases: TGTGCCAGCAGCCTCCGGACAGGGGGCACCTATGGCTACACCTTC. This encodes CASSLRTGGTYGYTF.

This clonotype was detected ten times or more. The V and J genes are TRBV27 and TRBJ2-5, with D unresolved. Germline V gene sequence: CDR1 MNHEY, CDR2 SMNVEV (reference sequence). The CDR3 spans 13 residues. V was shortened by 4 bases and J by 5 bases, with 11 bases between the two germline ends. This chain's CDR3 is CASSSLGRETQYF. In nucleotides, the CDR3 is TGTGCCAGCAGTTCGCTGGGCCGGGAGACCCAGTACTTC.

V gene TRBV7-2 combines with J gene TRBJ2-7; 10 nucleotides line up with TRBD2. Germline V lookup: CDR1 SGHTA, CDR2 FQGNSA. Trimming took 0 bases from V and 3 from J; bases not matched to a gene: 2. The CDR3 sequence is 15 residues long. This CDR3 is CASSLAGTSVYEQYF. The CDR3 DNA is TGTGCCAGCAGCTTAGCCGGGACTAGCGTCTACGAGCAGTACTTC.

This clonotype has only a few counts. The V and J genes are TRBV20-1 and TRBJ1-2; D remains ambiguous. CDR1 is DFQATT and CDR2 is SNEGSKA in the germline V gene (reference sequence). With 3 bases removed from V and 8 bases from J, the gap between germline ends came to 10 bases. The CDR3 is made up of 11 amino acids. CDR3 loop: CSARRPGGYTF. CDR3 DNA: TGCAGTGCTAGGAGGCCGGGGGGCTACACCTTC.

This clonotype came up many times. This sequence joins TRBV28 and TRBJ2-7; D gene ambiguous. Trimming shortened V by 8 bases and J by 6 bases, and 5 bases separated the two germline ends. Per germline, CDR1 MDHEN and CDR2 SYDVKM. The CDR3 is 9 amino acids. In DNA form, the CDR3 reads TGTGCCAGCGGAAGCGAGCAGTACTTC. It specifies CASGSEQYF.

The J gene is TRBJ2-3, the V gene TRBV27; 12 bases map to TRBD2. The germline gives CDR1 MNHEY, CDR2 SMNVEV (reference sequence). Unmatched junction bases numbered 6, after V lost 5 bases and J lost 6 bases. The CDR3 sequence is 15 residues long. The CDR3 DNA sequence: TGTGCCAGCAGTCGGACTAGCGGGGACTCGGATACGCAGTATTTT. Amino acid sequence: CASSRTSGDSDTQYF.

The chain carries TRBV20-1 and TRBJ1-4; 11 nucleotides line up with TRBD1. After removal of 0 bases from V and 6 bases from J, the junction contained 18 bases not matched to a gene. This CDR3 is 20 amino acids long. Germline CDR1 DFQATT, CDR2 SNEGSKA (reference sequence). Here the CDR3 reads CSARDPPPGQGAFVDEKLFF. Written as DNA, the CDR3 is TGCAGTGCTAGAGACCCACCCCCCGGACAGGGGGCGTTTGTTGATGAAAAACTGTTTTTT.

The chain couples TRBV29-1 to TRBJ2-3, with TRBD2 matching 9 bases. Germline V gene lookup returns CDR1 SQVTM and CDR2 ANQGSEA. The CDR3 is 16 residues long. The ends lost 5 bases at V and 8 bases at J; junction bases unmatched: 17. DNA of the CDR3: TGCAGCGTTATTTTTGCGGGAGGGCCTGGTTCGGGTACGCAGTATTTT. Encoded protein: CSVIFAGGPGSGTQYF.

V gene TRBV6-1 combines with J gene TRBJ1-5; D not resolved. The CDR3 totals 13 residues. The V end was cut by 1 base, the J end by 6 bases, with 7 bases between. Looked up from germline, CDR1 is MNHNS and CDR2 is SASEGT. CDR3 in DNA: TGTGCCAGCAGTGAAGGTAGTCGTCAGCCCCAGCATTTT. Residues: CASSEGSRQPQHF.